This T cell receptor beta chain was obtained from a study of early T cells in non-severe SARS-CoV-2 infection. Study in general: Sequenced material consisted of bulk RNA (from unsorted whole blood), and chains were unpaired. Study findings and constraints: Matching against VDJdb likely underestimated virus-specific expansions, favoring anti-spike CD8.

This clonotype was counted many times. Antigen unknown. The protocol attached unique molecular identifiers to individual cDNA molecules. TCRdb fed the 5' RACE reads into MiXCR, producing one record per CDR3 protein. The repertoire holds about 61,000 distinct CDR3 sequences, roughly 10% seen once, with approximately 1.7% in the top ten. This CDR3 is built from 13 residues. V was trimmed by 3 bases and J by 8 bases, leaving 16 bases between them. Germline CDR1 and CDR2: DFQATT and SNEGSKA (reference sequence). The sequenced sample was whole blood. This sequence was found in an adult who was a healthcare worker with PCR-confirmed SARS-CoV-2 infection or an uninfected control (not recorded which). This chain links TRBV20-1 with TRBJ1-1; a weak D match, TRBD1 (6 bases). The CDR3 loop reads CSASKGDKGEAFF. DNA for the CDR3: TGCAGTGCTAGCAAAGGGGACAAGGGGGAAGCTTTCTTT.